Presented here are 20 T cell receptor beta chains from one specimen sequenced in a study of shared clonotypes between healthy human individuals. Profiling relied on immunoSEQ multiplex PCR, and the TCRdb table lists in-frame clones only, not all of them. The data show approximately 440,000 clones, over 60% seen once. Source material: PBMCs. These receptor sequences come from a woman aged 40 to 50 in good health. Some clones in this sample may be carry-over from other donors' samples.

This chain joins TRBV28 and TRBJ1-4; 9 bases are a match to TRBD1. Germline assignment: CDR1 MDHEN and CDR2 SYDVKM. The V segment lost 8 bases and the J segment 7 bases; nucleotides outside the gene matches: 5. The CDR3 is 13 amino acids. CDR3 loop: CASQGQGIEKLFF. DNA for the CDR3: TGTGCCAGCCAGGGACAGGGTATTGAAAAACTGTTTTTT.

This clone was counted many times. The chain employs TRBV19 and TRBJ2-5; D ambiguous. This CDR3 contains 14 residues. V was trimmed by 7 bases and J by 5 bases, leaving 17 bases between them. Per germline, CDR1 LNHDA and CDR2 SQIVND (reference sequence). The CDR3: CASTGGIFGETQYF. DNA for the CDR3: TGTGCCAGTACTGGTGGTATATTCGGGGAGACCCAGTACTTC.

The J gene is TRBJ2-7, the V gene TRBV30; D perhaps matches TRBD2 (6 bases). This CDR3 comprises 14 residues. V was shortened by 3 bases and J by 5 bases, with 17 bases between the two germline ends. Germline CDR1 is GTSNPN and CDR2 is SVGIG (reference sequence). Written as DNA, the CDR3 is TGTGCCTGGAGCACCGCGGGGCCAGGTCACGAGCAGTACTTC. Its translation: CAWSTAGPGHEQYF.

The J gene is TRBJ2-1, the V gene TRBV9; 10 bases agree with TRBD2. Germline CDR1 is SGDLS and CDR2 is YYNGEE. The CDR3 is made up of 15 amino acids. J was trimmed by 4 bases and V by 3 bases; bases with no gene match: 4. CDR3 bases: TGTGCCAGCAGCGCCAGCGGGGGGGAATACAATGAGCAGTTCTTC. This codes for CASSASGGEYNEQFF.

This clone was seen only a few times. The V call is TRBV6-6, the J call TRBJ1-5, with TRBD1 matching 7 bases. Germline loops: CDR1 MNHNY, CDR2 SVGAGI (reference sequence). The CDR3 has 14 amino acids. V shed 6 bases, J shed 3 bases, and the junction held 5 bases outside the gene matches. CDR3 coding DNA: TGTGCCAGCAGGAGGGGACAGAACAATCAGCCCCAGCATTTT. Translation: CASRRGQNNQPQHF.

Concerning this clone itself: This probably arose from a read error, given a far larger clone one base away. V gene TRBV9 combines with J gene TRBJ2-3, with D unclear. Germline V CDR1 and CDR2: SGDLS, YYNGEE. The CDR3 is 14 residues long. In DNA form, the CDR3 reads TGTGCCAGCGGCGTAGACGGGAGCACAGATACGCAGTATTTT. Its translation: CASGVDGSTDTQYF.

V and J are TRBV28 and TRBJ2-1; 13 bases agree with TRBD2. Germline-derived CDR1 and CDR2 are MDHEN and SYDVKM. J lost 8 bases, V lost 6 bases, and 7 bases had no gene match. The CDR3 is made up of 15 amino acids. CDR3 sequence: CASRTTSGRAYEQFF. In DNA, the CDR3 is TGTGCCAGCAGAACCACTAGCGGGAGGGCCTATGAGCAGTTCTTC.

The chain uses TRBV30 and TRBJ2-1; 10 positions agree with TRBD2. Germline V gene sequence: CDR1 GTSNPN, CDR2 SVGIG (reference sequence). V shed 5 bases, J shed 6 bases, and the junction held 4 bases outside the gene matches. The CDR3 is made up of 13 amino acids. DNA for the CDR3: TGTGCCTGGCAGCTAGCGGGGGTCAATGAGCAGTTCTTC. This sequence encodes CAWQLAGVNEQFF. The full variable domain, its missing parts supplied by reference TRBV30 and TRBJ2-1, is SQTIHQWPATLVQPVGSPLSLECTVEGTSNPNLYWYRQAAGRGLQLLFYSVGIGQISSEVPQNLSASRPQDRQFILSSKKLLLSDSGFYLCAWQLAGVNEQFFGPGTRLTVL.

The CDR3 spells CASMAHGGEETQYF. The CDR3 DNA reads TGTGCCAGTATGGCCCACGGGGGCGAGGAGACCCAGTACTTC. The chain employs TRBV19 and TRBJ2-5; D tentatively fits TRBD1 or TRBD2 (6 bases each). The length of the CDR3 is 14 residues. CDR1 and CDR2 (germline): LNHDA, SQIVND (reference sequence). Trimming took 7 bases from V and 5 from J, leaving 17 bases between them. The full variable domain, with the rest looked up from reference TRBV19 and TRBJ2-5, is DGGITQSPKYLFRKEGQNVTLSCEQNLNHDAMYWYRQDPGQGLRLIYYSQIVNDFQKGDIAEGYSVSREKKESFPLTVTSAQKNPTAFYLCASMAHGGEETQYFGPGTRLLVL.

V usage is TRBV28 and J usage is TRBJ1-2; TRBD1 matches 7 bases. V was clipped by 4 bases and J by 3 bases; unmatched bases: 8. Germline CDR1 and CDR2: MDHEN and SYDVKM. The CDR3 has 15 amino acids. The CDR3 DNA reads TGTGCCAGCAGTTCGCGGGGGGACAGCTACTATGGCTACACCTTC. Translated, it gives CASSSRGDSYYGYTF.

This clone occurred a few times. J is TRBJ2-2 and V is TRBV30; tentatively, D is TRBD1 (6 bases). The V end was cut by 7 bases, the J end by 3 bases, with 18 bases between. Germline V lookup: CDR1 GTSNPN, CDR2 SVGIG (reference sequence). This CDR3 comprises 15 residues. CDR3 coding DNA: TGTGCCTTAGTAAACAGGGTGGAGTACACCGGGGAGCTGTTTTTT. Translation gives CALVNRVEYTGELFF. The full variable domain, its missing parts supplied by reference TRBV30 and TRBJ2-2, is SQTIHQWPATLVQPVGSPLSLECTVEGTSNPNLYWYRQAAGRGLQLLFYSVGIGQISSEVPQNLSASRPQDRQFILSSKKLLLSDSGFYLCALVNRVEYTGELFFGEGSRLTVL.

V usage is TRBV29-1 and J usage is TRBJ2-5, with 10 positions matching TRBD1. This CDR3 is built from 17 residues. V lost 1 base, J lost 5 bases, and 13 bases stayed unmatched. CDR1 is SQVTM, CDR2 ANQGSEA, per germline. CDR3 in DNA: TGCAGCGTTGAAGGTTTCTGGGACAGGGGTGGGAAGGAGACCCAGTACTTC. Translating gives CSVEGFWDRGGKETQYF. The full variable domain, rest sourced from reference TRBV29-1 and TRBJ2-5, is SAVISQKPSRDICQRGTSLTIQCQVDSQVTMMFWYRQQPGQSLTLIATANQGSEATYESGFVIDKFPISRPNLTFSTLTVSNMSPEDSSIYLCSVEGFWDRGGKETQYFGPGTRLLVL.

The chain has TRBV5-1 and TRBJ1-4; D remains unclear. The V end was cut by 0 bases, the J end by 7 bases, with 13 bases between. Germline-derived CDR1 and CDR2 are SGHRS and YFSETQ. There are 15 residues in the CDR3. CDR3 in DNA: TGCGCCAGCAGCTTGGAGTCAGGCCCAGGTGAAAAACTGTTTTTT. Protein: CASSLESGPGEKLFF.

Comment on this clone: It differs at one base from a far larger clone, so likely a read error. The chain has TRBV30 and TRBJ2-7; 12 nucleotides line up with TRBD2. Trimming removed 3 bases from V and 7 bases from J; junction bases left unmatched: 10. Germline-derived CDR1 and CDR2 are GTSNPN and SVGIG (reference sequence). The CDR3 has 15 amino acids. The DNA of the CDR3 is TGTGCCTGGAGACTAGCGGGAGGATTGTGGGGTGAGCAGTACTTC. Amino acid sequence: CAWRLAGGLWGEQYF.

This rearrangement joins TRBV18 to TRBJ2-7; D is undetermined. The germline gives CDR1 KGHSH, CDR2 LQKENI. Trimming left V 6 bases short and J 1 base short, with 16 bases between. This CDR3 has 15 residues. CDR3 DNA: TGTGCCAGCTCCCCCGCGGCTAGTCGGTCCTACGAGCAGTACTTC. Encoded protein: CASSPAASRSYEQYF.

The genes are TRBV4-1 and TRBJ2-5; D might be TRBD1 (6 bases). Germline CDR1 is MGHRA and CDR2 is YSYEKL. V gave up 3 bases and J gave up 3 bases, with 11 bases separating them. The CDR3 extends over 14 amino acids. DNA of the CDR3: TGCGCCAGCAGCCAGAGGACAGCCGAAGAGACCCAGTACTTC. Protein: CASSQRTAEETQYF.

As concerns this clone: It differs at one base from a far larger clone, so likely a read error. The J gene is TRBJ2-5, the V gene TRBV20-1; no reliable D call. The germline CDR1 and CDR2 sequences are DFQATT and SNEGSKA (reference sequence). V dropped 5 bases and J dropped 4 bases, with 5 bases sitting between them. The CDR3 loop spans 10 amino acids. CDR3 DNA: TGCAGTGCTTCCGGAGAGACCCAGTACTTC. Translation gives CSASGETQYF.

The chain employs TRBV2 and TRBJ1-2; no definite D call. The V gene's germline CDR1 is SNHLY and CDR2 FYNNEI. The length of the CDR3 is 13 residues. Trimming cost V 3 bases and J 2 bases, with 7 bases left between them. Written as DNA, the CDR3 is TGTGCCAGCAGTGACGGCAGAAACTATGGCTACACCTTC. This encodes CASSDGRNYGYTF.

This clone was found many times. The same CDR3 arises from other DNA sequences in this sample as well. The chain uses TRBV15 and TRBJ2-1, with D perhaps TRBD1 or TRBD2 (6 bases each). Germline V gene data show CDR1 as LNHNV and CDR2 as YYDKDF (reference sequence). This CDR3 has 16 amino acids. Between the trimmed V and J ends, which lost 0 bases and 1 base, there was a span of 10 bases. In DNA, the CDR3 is TGTGCCACCAGCAGAGATCAAGGGGGGTCCTACAATGAGCAGTTCTTC. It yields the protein CATSRDQGGSYNEQFF. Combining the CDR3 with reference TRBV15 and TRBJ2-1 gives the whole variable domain DAMVIQNPRYQVTQFGKPVTLSCSQTLNHNVMYWYQQKSSQAPKLLFHYYDKDFNNEADTPDNFQSRRPNTSFCFLDIRSPGLGDTAMYLCATSRDQGGSYNEQFFGPGTRLTVL.

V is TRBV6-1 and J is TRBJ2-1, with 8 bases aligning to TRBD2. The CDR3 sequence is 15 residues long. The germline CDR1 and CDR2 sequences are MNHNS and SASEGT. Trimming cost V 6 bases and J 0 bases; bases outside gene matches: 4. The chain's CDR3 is CASREREYSYNEQFF. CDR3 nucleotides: TGTGCCAGCAGAGAGCGGGAGTACTCCTACAATGAGCAGTTCTTC.